These 32 T cell receptor beta chains came from one sample sequenced in a study of OX40 agonist ivuxolimab in advanced cancers. Produced via immunoSEQ multiplex PCR; TCRdb's table is partial and in-frame only. This table has under 50,000 clones, 80% to 90% appearing once. The specimen comprised CD4+ or CD8+ T cells sorted from blood, sampled in a trial of the OX40 agonist ivuxolimab. These receptors all come from an adult with an advanced solid tumor such as melanoma, head and neck, liver or kidney cancer.

This clone was counted a single time. The CDR3 here is CASSQGTVNTEAFF. In DNA form, the CDR3 reads TGCGCCAGCAGCCAGGGGACAGTGAACACTGAAGCTTTCTTT. V gene TRBV5-1 combines with J gene TRBJ1-1, with 7 nucleotides matching TRBD1. The CDR3 runs to 14 residues. The V segment lost 4 bases and the J segment 0 bases; nucleotides outside the gene matches: 3. Germline V lookup: CDR1 SGHRS, CDR2 YFSETQ.

The chain couples TRBV28 to TRBJ1-1; D is possibly TRBD1 (6 bases). This CDR3 region has 17 residues. The germline CDR1 and CDR2 sequences are MDHEN and SYDVKM. V was trimmed by 4 bases and J by 0 bases, leaving 18 bases between them. CDR3 sequence reads: CASSWRLGGPVNTEAFF. The DNA of the CDR3 is TGTGCCAGCAGTTGGCGTCTAGGGGGGCCAGTGAACACTGAAGCTTTCTTT.

The rearrangement joins TRBV28 to TRBJ2-2; TRBD1 matches 7 bases. J was trimmed by 8 bases and V by 4 bases; bases with no gene match: 10. The CDR3 is 15 residues long. Germline V lookup: CDR1 MDHEN, CDR2 SYDVKM. The CDR3 reads CASSSPTGNGGELFF. The DNA for the CDR3 is TGTGCCAGCAGTTCACCGACAGGGAACGGGGGGGAGCTGTTTTTT. Looking up the rest from reference TRBV28 and TRBJ2-2 gives the full variable domain: DVKVTQSSRYLVKRTGEKVFLECVQDMDHENMFWYRQDPGLGLRLIYFSYDVKMKEKGDIPEGYSVSREKKERFSLILESASTNQTSMYLCASSSPTGNGGELFFGEGSRLTVL.

This chain joins TRBV9 and TRBJ2-5, with D possibly being TRBD2 (5 bases). The CDR3 runs 14 residues. Trimming took off 0 bases at V and 5 bases at J, with 11 bases between the two ends. Germline CDR1 is SGDLS and CDR2 is YYNGEE. This CDR3 is CASSVEGLLETQYF. CDR3 nucleotides: TGTGCCAGCAGCGTAGAAGGACTTTTGGAGACCCAGTACTTC. The full variable domain, completed using reference TRBV9 and TRBJ2-5, is DSGVTQTPKHLITATGQRVTLRCSPRSGDLSVYWYQQSLDQGLQFLIQYYNGEERAKGNILERFSAQQFPDLHSELNLSSLELGDSALYFCASSVEGLLETQYFGPGTRLLVL.

This clone was seen once. The chain carries TRBV4-1 and TRBJ1-1, with 7 bases matching TRBD1. This CDR3 has 14 residues. Germline V CDR1 and CDR2: MGHRA, YSYEKL. V dropped 1 base and J dropped 3; count of bases not matched to a gene: 2. CDR3 residues: CASSQVQGDTEAFF. The CDR3 DNA reads as TGCGCCAGCAGCCAAGTTCAGGGGGACACTGAAGCTTTCTTT.

V gene TRBV7-9 combines with J gene TRBJ2-5; 8 nucleotides match TRBD1. This CDR3 region has 15 residues. With V trimmed by 1 base and J by 6 bases, 7 bases remained unmatched. Germline V CDR1 and CDR2: SEHNR, FQNEAQ (reference sequence). In nucleotides, the CDR3 is TGTGCCAGCAGCTTAGGGGCAGGGGGCGTACAGACCCAGTACTTC. Encoded protein: CASSLGAGGVQTQYF.

V is TRBV11-2 and J is TRBJ2-7, with D maybe TRBD1 (6 bases). The ends were cut back, 2 bases at V and 2 bases at J, with 7 bases in the middle. CDR1 is SGHAT, CDR2 FQNNGV, per germline. The length of the CDR3 is 13 residues. The CDR3 nucleotides read TGTGCCAGCAGCTTAAGACAGGCCTACGAGCAGTACTTC. Translating it yields CASSLRQAYEQYF.

This CDR3 reads CASSERGGPNEKLFF. The CDR3 DNA reads as TGTGCCAGCAGTGAAAGAGGGGGACCTAATGAAAAACTGTTTTTT. This chain joins TRBV27 and TRBJ1-4, with a possible D match to TRBD1 (6 bases). The CDR3 is 15 amino acids. Trimming pared 5 bases from V and 3 bases from J, leaving 13 bases between. In germline, CDR1 is MNHEY, CDR2 SMNVEV (reference sequence). The full variable domain, rest sourced from reference TRBV27 and TRBJ1-4, is EAQVTQNPRYLITVTGKKLTVTCSQNMNHEYMSWYRQDPGLGLRQIYYSMNVEVTDKGDVPEGYKVSRKEKRNFPLILESPSPNQTSLYFCASSERGGPNEKLFFGSGTQLSVL.

There are a few counts of this clone. The V gene is TRBV30, the J gene TRBJ1-1; unclear D gene. Germline CDR1 is GTSNPN and CDR2 is SVGIG (reference sequence). V lost 5 bases, J lost 2 bases, and 9 bases lay in between. The CDR3 is made up of 12 amino acids. This CDR3 is CAWGQTNTEAFF. The CDR3, as DNA: TGTGCCTGGGGCCAGACTAACACTGAAGCTTTCTTT. Full variable domain (missing parts from reference TRBV30 and TRBJ1-1): SQTIHQWPATLVQPVGSPLSLECTVEGTSNPNLYWYRQAAGRGLQLLFYSVGIGQISSEVPQNLSASRPQDRQFILSSKKLLLSDSGFYLCAWGQTNTEAFFGQGTRLTVV.

The genes are TRBV5-4 and TRBJ2-3; 13 bases are a match to TRBD2. CDR1 is SGHNT, CDR2 YYREEE, per germline (reference sequence). The CDR3 is made up of 16 amino acids. The J segment lost 5 bases and the V segment lost 4 bases, leaving 7 bases of the junction unmatched. The CDR3 here is CASSRGLAGVEDTQYF. In DNA, the CDR3 is TGTGCCAGCAGCCGCGGACTAGCGGGAGTCGAAGATACGCAGTATTTT.

In its sample, this clone was seen a few times. This chain links TRBV2 with TRBJ2-1, with D unresolved. The germline V gene encodes CDR1 SNHLY and CDR2 FYNNEI. This CDR3 spans 9 amino acids. V was trimmed by 10 bases and J by 9 bases, leaving 7 bases between them. The CDR3 bases are TGTGCCATTACGGGTGAGCAGTTCTTC. This encodes CAITGEQFF.

V gene TRBV19 combines with J gene TRBJ2-2; D gene uncertain. Germline loops: CDR1 LNHDA, CDR2 SQIVND (reference sequence). V lost 3 bases to trimming and J lost 5 bases, with 4 bases between them. The CDR3 sequence is 12 residues long. CDR3 protein: CASSIRTGELFF. The CDR3 DNA reads as TGTGCCAGTAGTATCCGGACCGGGGAGCTGTTTTTT.

The gene calls are TRBV6-1 and TRBJ2-7; possibly TRBD1 or TRBD2 for D (5 bases each). Trimming took off 10 bases at V and 4 bases at J, with 17 bases between the two ends. Per the germline V gene, CDR1 is MNHNS and CDR2 is SASEGT. The CDR3 contains 13 residues. CDR3 sequence: CATATGTQYEQYF. CDR3 sequence (DNA): TGTGCCACCGCGACCGGGACCCAATACGAGCAGTACTTC.

This rearrangement joins TRBV28 to TRBJ1-1, with D maybe TRBD1 (5 bases). Per the germline V gene, CDR1 is MDHEN and CDR2 is SYDVKM. The CDR3 has 15 amino acids. V was trimmed by 10 bases and J by 10 bases, leaving 28 bases between them. DNA of the CDR3: TGTGCCAAAAGGGCATCTTGGGACGGCCTTTCTGGAGCTTTCTTT. Translated: CAKRASWDGLSGAFF.

The chain links TRBV5-6 to TRBJ2-2; 7 nucleotides match TRBD1. V shed 4 bases and J 6 bases; nucleotides not matched to a gene: 6. The CDR3 has 14 amino acids. Per the germline V gene, CDR1 is SGHDT and CDR2 is YYEEEE. The CDR3 here is CASSAKTGPGELFF. DNA for the CDR3: TGTGCCAGCAGCGCAAAGACAGGGCCCGGGGAGCTGTTTTTT. Based on the CDR3 plus reference TRBV5-6 and TRBJ2-2, the full variable domain is DAGVTQSPTHLIKTRGQQVTLRCSPKSGHDTVSWYQQALGQGPQFIFQYYEEEERQRGNFPDRFSGHQFPNYSSELNVNALLLGDSALYLCASSAKTGPGELFFGEGSRLTVL.

V and J are TRBV7-6 and TRBJ2-5, with unresolved D. Germline-derived CDR1 and CDR2 are SGHVS and FNYEAQ. The CDR3 loop spans 13 amino acids. The V end was cut by 1 base, the J end by 4 bases, with 7 bases between. This CDR3 reads CASSLGPGETQYF. CDR3 nucleotide sequence: TGTGCCAGCAGCTTAGGGCCGGGAGAGACCCAGTACTTC.

The V call is TRBV30, the J call TRBJ2-7; 7 bases are shared with TRBD2. Germline V gene data show CDR1 as GTSNPN and CDR2 as SVGIG (reference sequence). After removal of 0 bases from V and 5 bases from J, the junction contained 7 bases not matched to a gene. CDR3 length equals 14 residues. The CDR3 spells CAWSVGTGGDEQYF. CDR3 coding DNA: TGTGCCTGGAGTGTAGGAACGGGAGGAGACGAGCAGTACTTC. Filled out from reference TRBV30 and TRBJ2-7, the complete variable domain reads SQTIHQWPATLVQPVGSPLSLECTVEGTSNPNLYWYRQAAGRGLQLLFYSVGIGQISSEVPQNLSASRPQDRQFILSSKKLLLSDSGFYLCAWSVGTGGDEQYFGPGTRLTVT.

This clone was observed a few times. Here the CDR3 DNA reads TGTGCCAGCAGTGAAATGGGACATTTGTATGGCTACACCTTC. Encoded protein: CASSEMGHLYGYTF. The chain has TRBV6-1 and TRBJ1-2; TRBD1 might be the D (6 bases). The CDR3 is 14 amino acids. Trimming shortened V by 2 bases and J by 5 bases, and 12 bases separated the two germline ends. CDR1 MNHNS and CDR2 SASEGT come from the germline V gene.

J is TRBJ1-1 and V is TRBV9, with TRBD1 as a possible D gene (5 bases). The V gene's germline CDR1 is SGDLS and CDR2 YYNGEE. This CDR3 is built from 14 residues. Trimming left V 2 bases short and J 5 bases short, with 13 bases between. CDR3: CASSVEGLGTEAFF. CDR3 sequence (DNA): TGTGCCAGCAGCGTCGAGGGGTTGGGGACTGAAGCTTTCTTT.

The chain combines TRBV6-1 with TRBJ2-3; no definite D call. Trimming removed 6 bases at V and 1 base at J, with 8 bases between. The germline V gene has CDR1 MNHNS and CDR2 SASEGT. The CDR3 length is 13 residues. Here the CDR3 DNA reads TGTGCCAGCAGGGCCGGGCGCACAGATACGCAGTATTTT. Translated, it gives CASRAGRTDTQYF.

This clone showed up just a few times. The rearrangement uses TRBV11-2 and TRBJ1-3; D is unresolved. This CDR3 region has 14 residues. Per the germline V gene, CDR1 is SGHAT and CDR2 is FQNNGV. V lost 1 base, J lost 0 bases, and 4 bases lay in between. Here the CDR3 reads CASSLGGSGNTIYF. CDR3 DNA: TGTGCCAGCAGCTTAGGTGGCTCTGGAAACACCATATATTTT.

Relative to its sample, this clone is medium-sized. The gene calls are TRBV6-5 and TRBJ2-7, with TRBD1 matching over 10 bases. This CDR3 is 14 amino acids long. J was trimmed by 5 bases and V by 6 bases; bases with no gene match: 7. CDR1 is MNHEY and CDR2 is SVGAGI in the germline V gene. The CDR3 reads CASRRDRGGDEQYF. In nucleotides, the CDR3 is TGTGCCAGCAGGCGGGACAGGGGCGGGGACGAGCAGTACTTC.

The rearrangement joins TRBV6-5 to TRBJ2-5; no clear D. Trimming took 0 bases from V and 0 from J, leaving 11 bases between them. The CDR3 runs to 16 residues. Germline lookup yields CDR1 MNHEY and CDR2 SVGAGI. The CDR3 region is CASSYSGSGNQETQYF. The CDR3 region has the DNA TGTGCCAGCAGTTACTCGGGTTCAGGAAACCAAGAGACCCAGTACTTC.

This clone turned up a few times. The chain couples TRBV28 to TRBJ1-2; 9 bases agree with TRBD1. The CDR3 consists of 15 residues. V shed 10 bases, J shed 2 bases, and the junction held 11 bases outside the gene matches. CDR1 is MDHEN and CDR2 is SYDVKM in the germline V gene. Here the CDR3 reads CATVETGTGNYGYTF. The CDR3 bases are TGTGCCACGGTCGAGACCGGGACAGGGAACTATGGCTACACCTTC.

This chain joins TRBV7-9 and TRBJ1-3; D remains ambiguous. The germline V and J ends were trimmed by 1 base and 4 bases, with 11 bases remaining between them. The CDR3 extends over 15 amino acids. Germline V gene lookup returns CDR1 SEHNR and CDR2 FQNEAQ (reference sequence). The CDR3 loop reads CASSLVSTAGNTIYF. DNA of the CDR3: TGTGCCAGCAGCTTAGTCAGTACGGCCGGAAACACCATATATTTT. Full variable domain (missing parts from reference TRBV7-9 and TRBJ1-3): DTGVSQNPRHKITKRGQNVTFRCDPISEHNRLYWYRQTLGQGPEFLTYFQNEAQLEKSRLLSDRFSAERPKGSFSTLEIQRTEQGDSAMYLCASSLVSTAGNTIYFGEGSWLTVV.

The chain is built from TRBV5-1 and TRBJ1-5; D not resolved. V gave up 0 bases and J gave up 7 bases, with 8 bases separating them. Per germline, CDR1 SGHRS and CDR2 YFSETQ. The CDR3 sequence is 13 residues long. CDR3 nucleotides: TGCGCCAGCAGCTTGGGGGCCGGACAGCCCCAGCATTTT. This translates into CASSLGAGQPQHF.

The chain employs TRBV2 and TRBJ1-6; D call uncertain. The ends were cut back, 6 bases at V and 0 bases at J, with 9 bases in the middle. The CDR3 totals 15 residues. Per germline, CDR1 SNHLY and CDR2 FYNNEI. The CDR3 loop is CASSDESSYNSPLHF. The CDR3 nucleotides are TGTGCCAGCAGCGACGAGTCCTCCTATAATTCACCCCTCCACTTT.

The V call is TRBV5-1, the J call TRBJ2-3, with D unclear. Trimming cost V 0 bases and J 2 bases, with 10 bases left between them. This CDR3 is built from 15 residues. Germline CDR1 and CDR2: SGHRS and YFSETQ. The CDR3 DNA sequence: TGCGCCAGCAGCTTGGGGACCTTCCACACAGATACGCAGTATTTT. Translated: CASSLGTFHTDTQYF.

The chain uses TRBV5-1 and TRBJ2-3; 11 bases match TRBD1. V lost 0 bases, J lost 5 bases, and 5 bases stayed unmatched. The CDR3 runs to 16 residues. Germline CDR1 reads SGHRS; CDR2 reads YFSETQ. The CDR3 loop reads CASSLGTGGRGDTQYF. In nucleotides, the CDR3 is TGCGCCAGCAGCTTGGGGACAGGGGGCAGGGGAGATACGCAGTATTTT.

This chain connects TRBV7-9 to TRBJ2-7; TRBD1 might be the D (6 bases). CDR3 size: 15 residues. V was pared by 6 bases and J by 2 bases, with 17 bases between. Germline V gene sequence: CDR1 SEHNR, CDR2 FQNEAQ (reference sequence). Written as DNA, the CDR3 is TGTGCCAGCAGTCCCGCGAGGGGACACCCCTACGAGCAGTACTTC. It yields the protein CASSPARGHPYEQYF. Based on the CDR3 plus reference TRBV7-9 and TRBJ2-7, the full variable domain is DTGVSQNPRHKITKRGQNVTFRCDPISEHNRLYWYRQTLGQGPEFLTYFQNEAQLEKSRLLSDRFSAERPKGSFSTLEIQRTEQGDSAMYLCASSPARGHPYEQYFGPGTRLTVT.

The rearrangement joins TRBV18 to TRBJ1-3; D is unresolved. The CDR3 extends over 14 amino acids. V was cut by 3 bases and J by 1 base, with 7 bases left in between. CDR1 and CDR2 (germline): KGHSH, LQKENI. The CDR3 is CASSPGVSGNTIYF. The DNA of the CDR3 is TGTGCCAGCTCACCCGGGGTTTCTGGAAACACCATATATTTT.

This chain connects TRBV4-1 to TRBJ1-1; 9 bases fit TRBD1. Per the germline V gene, CDR1 is MGHRA and CDR2 is YSYEKL. V lost 2 bases and J lost 5; bases outside the gene matches: 6. This CDR3 comprises 15 residues. The CDR3 sequence is CASSQQDRGRTEAFF. CDR3 DNA: TGCGCCAGCAGCCAACAAGACAGGGGGAGGACTGAAGCTTTCTTT.